This TCR beta chain was identified during a study of blood T cell repertoires in COVID-19. As for the study in general: Whether acute or convalescent, the COVID-19 samples came from the United States, Italy and Spain.

The repertoire was sequenced with immunoSEQ multiplex PCR; TCRdb's copy has only in-frame clones and lacks some. The sample holds nearly 110,000 clones, around 80% seen once. Trimming cost V 5 bases and J 1 base, with 11 bases left between them. CDR1 and CDR2 from the germline V gene are MDHEN and SYDVKM. The CDR3 sequence is 14 residues long. This clone was seen a handful of times. This clonotype was sampled from a woman aged 55-69 years with acute or convalescent COVID-19. Sequenced sample: peripheral blood. The J gene is TRBJ2-5, the V gene TRBV28; D perhaps matches TRBD1 (6 bases). Written as DNA, the CDR3 is TGTGCCAGCAGTCCCCAGGACAGCCAAGAGACCCAGTACTTC. This encodes CASSPQDSQETQYF.